This entry is about one TCR beta chain. Its antigen is unidentified. The data were obtained in a study of cytomegalovirus exposure and HLA in healthy donors. Study-wide points: Researchers had no immune exposure information except CMV serostatus available. The authors assumed roughly uniform sequencing depth across donors for presence/absence analyses. The likely origin of a cluster of highly shared sequence variants was a sequencing artifact. Cytomegalovirus status, reportedly, was diagnosed with high specificity and sensitivity by the classifier.

13 Jbeta primers and 60 Vbeta primers were used for the PCR. TCRdb's table, derived via immunoSEQ multiplex PCR, lists solely in-frame clones and lacks some. The profile covers under 200,000 clones, with around 82% appearing a single time and about 0.25% taken by the ten largest. The CDR3 extends over 12 amino acids. The germline V gene encodes CDR1 SGDLS and CDR2 YYNGEE. Trimming pared 6 bases from V and 1 base from J, leaving 7 bases between. This chain joins TRBV9 and TRBJ1-1, with a tentative D call TRBD1 (6 bases). The source of this sequence is a boy between 10 and 17 years old in good health and CMV-seronegative. The sample comprised PBMCs. Here the CDR3 DNA reads TGTGCCAGCAAAGGGGGGAACACTGAAGCTTTCTTT. Translated: CASKGGNTEAFF.